This T cell receptor (beta chain) appears in the sequencing data of a study of shared clonotypes between healthy human individuals. The CDR3 is 15 amino acids. From germline, CDR1 is KGHSH and CDR2 LQKENI. V lost 6 bases, J lost 0 bases, and 11 bases lay in between. Sequencing was performed with immunoSEQ multiplex PCR; in TCRdb, only in-frame clones are kept and a portion is missing. The sample lists approximately 530,000 clones, 90% to 97% occurring once. V and J are TRBV18 and TRBJ1-4; TRBD1 is a possible D gene (5 bases). Sequenced material: naive CD4+ T cells sorted from blood. The subset here: CD45RA+ positively selected. The clonotype originates from a woman under 40 in good health. In DNA form, the CDR3 reads TGTGCCAGCTCCCTCGTGGGGGCAACTAATGAAAAACTGTTTTTT. The encoded protein is CASSLVGATNEKLFF.